This T cell receptor (beta chain) was sequenced for a study of identical twins. Study results and caveats: Cord blood beta clonotypes that were abundant carried fewer insertions, and memory repertoires showed no such trend. The degree of excess twin sharing was weaker in beta out-of-frame sequences. Models underestimated TCR alpha sharing (out-of-frame) in monozygotic twins.

This clonotype was detected many times. The antigen remains unidentified. TCRdb re-derived calls from the 5' RACE reads in MiXCR, one entry per CDR3 protein. The table includes 270,000 or so distinct CDR3 sequences, approximately 8.6% detected once. Trimming stripped 7 bases from V and 5 bases from J, with 17 bases between. The CDR3 contains 14 residues. The data were also submitted as part of a second study, on yellow fever vaccine responses in identical twins. That publication notes: Reported findings indicate that twins' vaccine T cell responses seemed partially convergent, partially personalized.

The sequence derives from a woman aged 18-29 years in good health. The sequencing sample was made of CD8+ T cells sorted from blood. The J gene is TRBJ2-5, the V gene TRBV12-3 or TRBV12-4, with D tentatively TRBD1 or TRBD2 (5 bases each). In DNA, the CDR3 is TGTGCCAGCAAGGCCACGGGGCTGGAGGAGACCCAGTACTTC. Translated: CASKATGLEETQYF.